The present entry profiles one TCR beta chain with its context. The assay was immunoSEQ multiplex PCR, and TCRdb's table has in-frame clones only and misses some. Altogether around 300,000 clones are present, approximately 86% being singletons, with the ten largest covering under 3%. The record originates from a study of blood T cell repertoires in COVID-19. With V trimmed by 0 bases and J by 12 bases, 7 bases remained unmatched. CDR1 SGDLS and CDR2 YYNGEE come from the germline V gene. The CDR3 has 14 residues. The sequenced sample was PBMCs or T cells enriched from blood (not recorded which). The V call is TRBV9, the J call TRBJ2-1, with 9 bases lining up with TRBD1. The receptor's source is a woman between 18 and 30 years old who had recovered from COVID-19. The CDR3 region has the DNA TGTGCCAGCAGCGTAGAGGGACAGGGTCTCGGGCAGTTCTTC. Translation: CASSVEGQGLGQFF.